This TCR beta chain was retrieved from a study of T cells after yellow fever vaccination. Background on the study: With SMART-Seq v4 Ultra Low Input, the fractions containing low cell numbers were prepared. Notes on the study in general: Boosting was followed by the reappearance of most primary-vaccination clones (96% CD4, about 89% CD8).

CDR1 MNHEY and CDR2 SMNVEV come from the germline V gene (reference sequence). The CDR3 runs to 16 residues. TCRdb re-analysed the 5' RACE reads in MiXCR, keeping a single row per CDR3 protein. In the table there are 400,000 to 450,000 distinct CDR3 sequences, 15% to 20% of which are singletons. A remark on this clonotype: Its antigen remains unknown.

V and J are TRBV27 and TRBJ2-6; the match to TRBD1 covers 12 bases. The sequencing here drew on PBMCs, taken before the yellow fever booster vaccination. The TCR sequence derives from a young man who received the YFV17D yellow fever vaccine. CDR3 sequence reads: CVFSGTGGPGANVLTF. Written as DNA, the CDR3 is TGTGTATTCTCCGGGACAGGGGGCCCTGGGGCCAACGTCCTGACTTTC.